Here is one T cell receptor beta chain with its context. The sample belongs to a study of blood T cell repertoires in COVID-19. Study-level background: Acute and convalescent COVID-19 specimens originated in the United States, Italy and Spain. T cells, B-cell-depleted T cells, or PBMCs supplied cDNA or gDNA.

In the authors' workflow: Amplification of reference gene primers provided the estimated nucleated cell counts. Using immunoSEQ multiplex PCR, the repertoire was profiled, and TCRdb retains in-frame clones only, with some absent. From that table come the V and J calls and clone size; the DNA was used to work out D and trimming. The sample lists roughly 220,000 clones, about four fifths occurring once. With 1 base removed from V and 3 bases from J, the gap between germline ends came to 7 bases. The germline V gene has CDR1 SNHLY and CDR2 FYNNEI. The CDR3 consists of 14 residues. The Seattle patients joined while their infection was active and were tracked longitudinally afterward.

The origin of this receptor is a woman of 80 years or more with COVID-19, enrolled during active disease. The chain uses TRBV2 and TRBJ1-5; tentatively, D is TRBD1 (5 bases). The sequenced material came from peripheral blood. The CDR3 sequence: CASSEEGLNQPQHF. DNA of the CDR3: TGTGCCAGCAGTGAAGAGGGACTCAATCAGCCCCAGCATTTT. Together with reference TRBV2 and TRBJ1-5, the CDR3 gives the full variable domain: EPEVTQTPSHQVTQMGQEVILRCVPISNHLYFYWYRQILGQKVEFLVSFYNNEISEKSEIFDDQFSVERPDGSNFTLKIRSTKLEDSAMYFCASSEEGLNQPQHFGDGTRLSIL.